This TCR beta chain is from a study of shared clonotypes between healthy human individuals. Study in general: The cohort had two women and a few men, ages 18 to 49.

This clone was recorded only once. Antigen unknown. Repertoires were generated with immunoSEQ multiplex PCR, while TCRdb's copy carries only in-frame clones and drops some. The sample has 2,500,000 or so clones; around 90% are singletons. Trimming removed 5 bases from V and 1 base from J; junction bases left unmatched: 7. The CDR3 runs 16 residues. The germline V gene has CDR1 SEHNR and CDR2 FQNEAQ (reference sequence). Study-level results: The expectation was that sequencing depth would affect clonotype sharing among donors. Four donors shared roughly 5% of their naive CD4 clonotypes. The study drew on few donors, limiting represented genetic and exposure-history diversity.

This receptor was taken from a young man in good health. Some clones in this sample may be carry-over from other donors' samples. This chain uses TRBV7-9 with TRBJ1-2; 10 bases are shared with TRBD1. Sequenced input: naive CD4+ T cells from PBMCs. Subset of the sample: CD45RA+ positively selected. This CDR3 is CASSPSTGGNNYGYTF. The CDR3 DNA sequence: TGTGCCAGCAGCCCCTCGACAGGGGGCAATAACTATGGCTACACCTTC.